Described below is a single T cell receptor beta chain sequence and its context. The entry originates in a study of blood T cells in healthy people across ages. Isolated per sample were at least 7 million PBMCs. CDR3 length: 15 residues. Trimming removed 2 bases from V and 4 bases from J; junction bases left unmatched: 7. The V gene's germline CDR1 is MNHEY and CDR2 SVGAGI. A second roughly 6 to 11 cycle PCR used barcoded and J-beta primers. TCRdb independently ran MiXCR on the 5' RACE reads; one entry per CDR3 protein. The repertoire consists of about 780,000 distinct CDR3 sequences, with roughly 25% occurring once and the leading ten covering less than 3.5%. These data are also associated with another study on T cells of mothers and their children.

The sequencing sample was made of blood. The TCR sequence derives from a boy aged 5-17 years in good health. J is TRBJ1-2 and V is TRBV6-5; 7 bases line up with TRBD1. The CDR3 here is CASSYIRGGSYGYTF. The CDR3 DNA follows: TGTGCCAGCAGTTACATCAGGGGGGGTTCCTATGGCTACACCTTC.